What follows are 12 T cell receptor beta chains derived from one specimen sequenced in a study of response to subunit inactivated influenza vaccine. One entry per CDR3 protein results from TCRdb running MiXCR on the RT-PCR reads. The repertoire holds 540,000 or so distinct CDR3 sequences, with under 15% as singletons. This specimen consisted of PBMCs from blood, obtained 40 to 50 days after vaccination. Source of these receptors: a man aged 50-59 years who received an inactivated influenza vaccine.

This clonotype appeared many times. This chain links TRBV12-3 or TRBV12-4 with TRBJ2-7; maybe TRBD1 (5 bases). Trimming left V 1 base short and J 5 bases short, with 12 bases between. CDR3 length: 14 amino acids. The CDR3 spells CASSLGQPLNEQYF. The CDR3 DNA sequence: TGTGCCAGCAGTTTAGGACAGCCCCTCAACGAGCAGTACTTC.

In this sample, this clonotype turned up a few times. The chain joins TRBV7-2 to TRBJ1-6; D not resolved. Germline lookup yields CDR1 SGHTA and CDR2 FQGNSA. With 5 bases removed from V and 10 bases from J, the gap between germline ends came to 15 bases. This CDR3 is 14 amino acids long. DNA of the CDR3: TGTGCCAGCAGCCTCACTCCTAGGGCCTCACCCCTCCACTTT. Translation: CASSLTPRASPLHF.

In its sample, this clonotype was seen many times. V is TRBV29-1 and J is TRBJ2-1; possibly TRBD2 for D (6 bases). V was shortened by 5 bases and J by 3 bases, with 14 bases between the two germline ends. Germline assignment: CDR1 SQVTM and CDR2 ANQGSEA. CDR3 length equals 14 residues. For the CDR3, the DNA is TGCAGCGTTCGTACGGGACTCCTCTACAATGAGCAGTTCTTC. This encodes CSVRTGLLYNEQFF.

The V and J genes are TRBV18 and TRBJ2-6, with D perhaps matching TRBD1 (6 bases). Germline V CDR1 and CDR2: KGHSH, LQKENI. The V and J ends lost 6 bases and 3 bases respectively, with 12 bases between them. This CDR3 is built from 15 residues. This chain's CDR3 is CASSQQGNGANVLTF. CDR3 bases: TGTGCCAGCTCCCAACAGGGAAATGGGGCCAACGTCCTGACTTTC.

This clonotype came up a few times. The chain joins TRBV4-3 to TRBJ2-2, with 9 bases that match TRBD1. The CDR3 is 16 amino acids. The V gene's germline CDR1 is LGHNA and CDR2 YSLEER. Trimming took 4 bases from V and 3 from J; bases not matched to a gene: 6. CDR3 sequence reads: CASSRGQGMDTGELFF. CDR3 nucleotides: TGCGCCAGCAGCCGGGGACAGGGTATGGACACCGGGGAGCTGTTTTTT.

Ten or more counts support this clonotype. The chain couples TRBV7-9 to TRBJ2-5, with TRBD2 as a possible D gene (6 bases). The V end was cut by 3 bases, the J end by 1 base, with 9 bases between. Germline V gives CDR1 SEHNR, CDR2 FQNEAQ (reference sequence). The CDR3 is 14 residues long. The DNA for the CDR3 is TGTGCCAGCAGCTTGGAGGGCGGCCAAGAGACCCAGTACTTC. It specifies CASSLEGGQETQYF.

The chain has TRBV10-3 and TRBJ2-7; D gene unclear. Per the germline V gene, CDR1 is ENHRY and CDR2 is SYGVKD. The CDR3 has 14 residues. Trimming removed 10 bases from V and 2 bases from J, with 18 bases in between. The CDR3 DNA reads TGTGCCAGTACCTTGGGTCCGCCAACCTACGAGCAGTACTTC. Translating gives CASTLGPPTYEQYF.

The chain is built from TRBV10-1 and TRBJ2-1; D call uncertain. Germline V gives CDR1 WNHNN, CDR2 SYGVQD (reference sequence). The CDR3 totals 15 residues. V was trimmed by 6 bases and J by 2 bases, leaving 14 bases between them. CDR3 sequence reads: CASRYLLIPYNEQFF. The DNA for the CDR3 is TGCGCCAGCAGATATTTACTTATACCCTACAATGAGCAGTTCTTC.

This chain connects TRBV7-8 to TRBJ1-5; a weak D match, TRBD1 (6 bases). The ends were cut back, 6 bases at V and 4 bases at J, with 22 bases in the middle. Germline V gives CDR1 SGHVS, CDR2 FQNEAQ. CDR3 length equals 17 residues. This chain's CDR3 is CASSKRGARGDNQPQHF. The CDR3 nucleotides are TGTGCCAGCAGTAAAAGAGGGGCCAGGGGCGATAATCAGCCCCAGCATTTT. The entire variable domain, with the rest obtained from reference TRBV7-8 and TRBJ1-5, is as follows: GAGVSQSPRYKVAKRGQDVALRCDPISGHVSLFWYQQALGQGPEFLTYFQNEAQLDKSGLPSDRFFAERPEGSVSTLKIQRTQQEDSAVYLCASSKRGARGDNQPQHFGDGTRLSIL.

The rearrangement uses TRBV6-2 or TRBV6-3 and TRBJ2-7, with D unresolved. The germline CDR1 and CDR2 sequences are MNHEY and SVGEGT. This CDR3 is 13 amino acids long. The V and J ends lost 4 bases and 2 bases respectively, with 9 bases between them. CDR3 bases: TGTGCCAGCAGTTTGTTTCAGACCTACGAGCAGTACTTC. Amino acid sequence: CASSLFQTYEQYF.

V usage is TRBV6-2 or TRBV6-3 and J usage is TRBJ1-1; D possibly corresponds to TRBD1 (6 bases). CDR1 and CDR2 (germline): MNHEY, SVGEGT. The CDR3 length is 13 residues. Trimming pared 6 bases from V and 3 bases from J, leaving 11 bases between. The CDR3 DNA sequence: TGTGCCAGCAGAAATTACAGGGACACTGAAGCTTTCTTT. This translates into CASRNYRDTEAFF.

In its sample, this clonotype was seen a few times. V and J are TRBV3-1 and TRBJ1-2; 11 nucleotides line up with TRBD1. Germline CDR1 is LGHDT and CDR2 is YNNKEL (reference sequence). The CDR3 totals 16 residues. V lost 0 bases and J lost 2; bases outside the gene matches: 2. CDR3 region: CASSQDGQGANYGYTF. The CDR3 DNA follows: TGTGCCAGCAGCCAAGATGGACAGGGGGCCAACTATGGCTACACCTTC.